This T cell receptor beta chain was identified in a study of T cells in women clearing cervical HPV infection. Here immunoSEQ multiplex PCR was the method, and the copy in TCRdb shows in-frame clones only, minus some. The sample's table shows some 37,000 clones. As for this clone: The missing CDR3 end, 3 residues past where the read stops, is filled in from the germline J gene.

After removal of 5 bases from V and 5 bases from J, the junction contained 7 bases not matched to a gene. The CDR3 loop spans 14 amino acids. The germline V gene has CDR1 SGHRS and CDR2 YFSETQ. The chain couples TRBV5-1 to TRBJ2-1; 7 nucleotides agree with TRBD1. The sequence derives from a woman aged 18-70 years with a cervical HPV16 infection that either progressed to CIN3+ or cleared (not recorded which). What was sequenced was blood buffy coat. The CDR3 sequence is CASRTGQTDNEQFF. Partial CDR3 DNA: TGCGCCAGCAGGACAGGGCAGACGGACAATGAG.